This record concerns one T cell receptor beta chain sequence. Antigen specificity is unknown. CDR3 length equals 17 residues. Germline V gene sequence: CDR1 SGHKS, CDR2 YYEKEE (reference sequence). The V and J ends lost 1 base and 0 bases respectively, with 14 bases between them. This record comes from a study of cytomegalovirus exposure and HLA in healthy donors. Primers for the PCR totalled 60 Vbeta and 13 Jbeta. TCRdb's table, derived via immunoSEQ multiplex PCR, lists solely in-frame clones and lacks some. The sample has fewer than 150,000 clones; about four fifths are singletons. Study-wide results and caveats: A later analysis found TCR association rates differed by HLA locus, highest for DRB1 and lowest for HLA-C. Available immune exposure information covered CMV serostatus only.

The genes are TRBV5-5 and TRBJ1-3, with D possibly TRBD1 on 6 matching bases. This TCR came from a man aged 25-45 years in good health and CMV-seronegative. Sequenced material: PBMCs. The CDR3: CASSLSVTGGSGNTIYF. The CDR3 nucleotides read TGTGCCAGCAGCTTGTCGGTGACAGGCGGCTCTGGAAACACCATATATTTT.